This TCR beta chain was profiled in a study of T cell repertoires in cytomegalovirus infection. TCRdb passed the reads through MiXCR, listing each CDR3 protein once. The sample has 150,000 to 200,000 distinct CDR3 sequences; approximately 15% are singletons. This clonotype was seen more than once but under ten times. The CDR3 runs 13 residues. Losses at the gene ends were 7 bases for V and 7 bases for J; bases not matched to a gene: 4. Germline V gene lookup returns CDR1 SNHLY and CDR2 FYNNEI. This sequence joins TRBV2 and TRBJ2-1, with TRBD2 matching over 10 bases. This clonotype was obtained from a human donor in good health (CMV status not recorded). Some clones in this sample may be carry-over from other donors' samples. Sequences were obtained from PBMCs. CDR3 coding DNA: TGTGCCAGCAAAGCGGGGGGGAAGAATGAGCAGTTCTTC. It yields the protein CASKAGGKNEQFF.